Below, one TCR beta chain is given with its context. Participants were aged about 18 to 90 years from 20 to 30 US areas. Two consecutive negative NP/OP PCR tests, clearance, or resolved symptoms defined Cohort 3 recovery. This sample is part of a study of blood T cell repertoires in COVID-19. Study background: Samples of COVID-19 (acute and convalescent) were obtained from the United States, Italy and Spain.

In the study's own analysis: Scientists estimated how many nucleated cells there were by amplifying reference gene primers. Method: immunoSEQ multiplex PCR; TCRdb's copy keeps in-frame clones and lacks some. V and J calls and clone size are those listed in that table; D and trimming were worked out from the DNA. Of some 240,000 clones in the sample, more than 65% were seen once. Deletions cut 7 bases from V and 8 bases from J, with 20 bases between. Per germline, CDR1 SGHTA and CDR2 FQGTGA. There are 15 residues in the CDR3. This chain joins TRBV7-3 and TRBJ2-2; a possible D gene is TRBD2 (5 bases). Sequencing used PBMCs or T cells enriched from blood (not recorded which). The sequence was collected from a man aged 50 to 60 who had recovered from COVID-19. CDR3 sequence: CASNPQIGIIGELFF. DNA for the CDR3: TGTGCCAGCAACCCTCAGATCGGGATAATTGGGGAGCTGTTTTTT.